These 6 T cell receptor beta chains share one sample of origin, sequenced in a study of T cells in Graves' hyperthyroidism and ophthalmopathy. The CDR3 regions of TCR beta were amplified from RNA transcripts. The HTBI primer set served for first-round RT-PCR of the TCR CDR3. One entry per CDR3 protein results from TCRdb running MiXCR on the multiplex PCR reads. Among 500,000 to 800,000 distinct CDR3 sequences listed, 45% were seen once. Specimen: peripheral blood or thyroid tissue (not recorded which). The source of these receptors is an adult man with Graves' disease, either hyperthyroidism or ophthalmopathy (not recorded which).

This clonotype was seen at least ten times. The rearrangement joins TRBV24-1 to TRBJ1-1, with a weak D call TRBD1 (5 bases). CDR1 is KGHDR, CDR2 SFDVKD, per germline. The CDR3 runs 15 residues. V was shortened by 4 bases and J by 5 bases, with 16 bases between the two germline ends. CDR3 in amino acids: CATSDPRTGGTEAFF. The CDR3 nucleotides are TGTGCCACCAGTGACCCTCGGACGGGGGGGACTGAAGCTTTCTTT.

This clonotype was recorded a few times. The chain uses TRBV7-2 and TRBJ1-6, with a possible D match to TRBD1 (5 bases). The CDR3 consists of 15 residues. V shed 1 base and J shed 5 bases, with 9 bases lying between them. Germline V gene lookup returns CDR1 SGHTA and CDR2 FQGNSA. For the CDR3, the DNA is TGTGCCAGCAGCTTAGTTGTGGGGGATAATTCACCCCTCCACTTT. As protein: CASSLVVGDNSPLHF.

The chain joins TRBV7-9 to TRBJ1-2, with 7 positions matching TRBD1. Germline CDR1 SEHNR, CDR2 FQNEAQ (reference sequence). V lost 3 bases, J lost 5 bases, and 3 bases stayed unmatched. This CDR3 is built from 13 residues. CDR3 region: CASSLSGQYGYTF. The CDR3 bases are TGTGCCAGCAGCTTGTCGGGACAGTATGGCTACACCTTC.

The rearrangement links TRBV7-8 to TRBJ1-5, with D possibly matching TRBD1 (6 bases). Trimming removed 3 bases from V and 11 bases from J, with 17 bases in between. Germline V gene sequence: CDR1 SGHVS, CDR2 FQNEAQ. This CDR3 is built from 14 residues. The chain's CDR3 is CASSFTGRGQSQHF. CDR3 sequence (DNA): TGTGCCAGCAGCTTCACAGGGAGAGGGCAGTCCCAGCATTTT.

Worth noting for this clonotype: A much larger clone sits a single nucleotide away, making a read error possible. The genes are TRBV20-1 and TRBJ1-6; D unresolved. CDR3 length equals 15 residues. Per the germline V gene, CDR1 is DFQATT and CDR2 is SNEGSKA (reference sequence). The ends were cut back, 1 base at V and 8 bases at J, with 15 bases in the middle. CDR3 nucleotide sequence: TGCAGTGCTAGAGGGGTTGGCGGGGTTTATTCACCCCTCCACTTT. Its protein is CSARGVGGVYSPLHF.

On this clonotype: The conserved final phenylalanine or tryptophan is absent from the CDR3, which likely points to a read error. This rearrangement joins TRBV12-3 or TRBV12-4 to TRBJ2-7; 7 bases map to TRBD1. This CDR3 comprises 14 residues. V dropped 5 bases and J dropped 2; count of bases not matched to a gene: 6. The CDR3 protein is CASSPTGRAYEQYY. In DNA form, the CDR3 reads TGTGCCAGCAGTCCGACAGGGCGGGCCTACGAGCAGTACTAC.